The clone carrying this TCR beta chain came up many times. The data were obtained in a study of regulatory T cells in long-lasting Graves disease. Sample time point: newly diagnosed GD, antithyroid drugs for less than 3 months. Preparation of the TCR library used RNA extracted from PBMCs. V was pared by 6 bases and J by 8 bases, with 19 bases between. Germline-derived CDR1 and CDR2 are MDHEN and SYDVKM. CDR3 length: 15 amino acids. Arm-PCR with iRepertoire HTBI primers amplified the CDR3 regions for these TCR beta libraries. TCRdb reprocessed the multiplex PCR reads via MiXCR and lists one record per CDR3 protein. The table includes around 460,000 distinct CDR3 sequences, 11% to 15% detected once. The sample also formed part of further work on T cells in Graves' hyperthyroidism and ophthalmopathy. That work contributes: The HTBI primer set drove a first-round RT-PCR of the TCR CDR3.

The source was peripheral blood mononuclear cells (PBMCs), collected at new diagnosis, from a patient treated with antithyroid drugs. The V call is TRBV28, the J call TRBJ1-4; D remains ambiguous. This clonotype was sampled from a woman in her 50s with Graves disease. The CDR3 nucleotides read TGTGCCAGCAGCCTTGGAGTAGGGTTCGAAGAAAAACTGTTTTTT. This gives the protein CASSLGVGFEEKLFF. Full variable domain (remainder filled in from reference TRBV28 and TRBJ1-4): DVKVTQSSRYLVKRTGEKVFLECVQDMDHENMFWYRQDPGLGLRLIYFSYDVKMKEKGDIPEGYSVSREKKERFSLILESASTNQTSMYLCASSLGVGFEEKLFFGSGTQLSVL.